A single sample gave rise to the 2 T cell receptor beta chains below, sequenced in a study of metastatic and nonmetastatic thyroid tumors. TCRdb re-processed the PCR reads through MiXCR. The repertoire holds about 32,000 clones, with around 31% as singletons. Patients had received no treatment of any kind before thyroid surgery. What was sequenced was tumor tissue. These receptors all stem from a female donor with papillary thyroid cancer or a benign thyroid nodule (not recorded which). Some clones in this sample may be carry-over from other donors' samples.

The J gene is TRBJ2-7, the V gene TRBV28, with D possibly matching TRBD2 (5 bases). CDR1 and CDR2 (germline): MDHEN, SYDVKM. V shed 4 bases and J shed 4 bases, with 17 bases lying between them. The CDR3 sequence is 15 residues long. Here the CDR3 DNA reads TGTGCCAGCAGTTCCGTGATGTGGCGGGTTTACGAGCAGTACTTC. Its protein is CASSSVMWRVYEQYF.

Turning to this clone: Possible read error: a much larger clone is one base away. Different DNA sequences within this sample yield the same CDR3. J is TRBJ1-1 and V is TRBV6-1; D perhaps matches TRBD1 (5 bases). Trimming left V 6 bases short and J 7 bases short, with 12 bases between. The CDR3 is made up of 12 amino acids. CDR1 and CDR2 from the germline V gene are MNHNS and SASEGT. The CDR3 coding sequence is TGTGCCAGCAGCGGACAAGGGGTTGAAGCTTTCTTT. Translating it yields CASSGQGVEAFF.